This is a list of T cell receptor beta chains from one sample in a study of blood T cells in healthy people across ages. TCRdb itself ran the 5' RACE reads through MiXCR, one entry per CDR3 protein. The table lists 1.5 million to 1.8 million distinct CDR3 sequences, 40% to 45% of them singletons, with about 3.8% in the top ten. The sequenced sample consisted of blood. The source is a woman under 30 in good health. The CDR3 runs from the conserved cysteine through the conserved F or W. The D gene is left open where the match is weak. A clone size is listed for some rows: how often the clone was seen (once, few, many), or a class if it is expanded.

cdr3_aa: CASRASADYEQYF
cdr3_nt: TGTGCCAGCAGGGCTAGCGCGGACTACGAGCAGTACTTC
j_call: TRBJ2-7
clone_size: -
d_call: -
v_call: TRBV6-2/TRBV6-3

cdr3_aa: CSAVQGSNYGYTF
cdr3_nt: TGCAGTGCCGTACAGGGGAGTAACTATGGCTACACCTTC
j_call: TRBJ1-2
clone_size: few
d_call: TRBD1
v_call: TRBV20-1

cdr3_aa: CASSLDRLSYNEQFF
cdr3_nt: TGTGCCAGCAGCTTAGATCGGCTTTCCTACAATGAGCAGTTCTTC
j_call: TRBJ2-1
clone_size: many
d_call: -
v_call: TRBV7-2

cdr3_aa: CSGETGLGEAFF
cdr3_nt: TGCAGCGGGGAGACGGGTCTTGGAGAAGCTTTCTTT
j_call: TRBJ1-1
clone_size: -
d_call: -
v_call: TRBV29-1

cdr3_aa: CASSLGLGSPQHF
cdr3_nt: TGTGCCAGCAGTTTAGGTTTGGGTTCGCCCCAGCATTTT
j_call: TRBJ1-5
clone_size: few
d_call: -
v_call: TRBV12-3/TRBV12-4

cdr3_aa: CSVGLAGYADTQYF
cdr3_nt: TGCAGCGTGGGTCTAGCGGGATACGCAGATACGCAGTATTTT
j_call: TRBJ2-3
clone_size: -
d_call: TRBD2
v_call: TRBV29-1

cdr3_aa: CASSPPTMPYNEQFF
cdr3_nt: TGTGCCAGCTCACCACCTACGATGCCCTACAATGAGCAGTTCTTC
j_call: TRBJ2-1
clone_size: -
d_call: -
v_call: TRBV18

cdr3_aa: CACSLAGTQETQYF
cdr3_nt: TGTGCCTGCAGCTTAGCTGGGACCCAAGAGACCCAGTACTTC
j_call: TRBJ2-5
clone_size: -
d_call: -
v_call: TRBV7-2

cdr3_aa: CATRDWKRNPEQFF
cdr3_nt: TGTGCCACCAGGGATTGGAAGCGCAACCCTGAGCAGTTCTTC
j_call: TRBJ2-1
clone_size: -
d_call: -
v_call: TRBV24-1

cdr3_aa: CASSFSDLAGPEQFF
cdr3_nt: TGTGCCAGCAGCTTTTCGGACCTAGCGGGGCCTGAGCAGTTCTTC
j_call: TRBJ2-1
clone_size: -
d_call: TRBD2
v_call: TRBV7-2

cdr3_aa: CASVAFYEQYF
cdr3_nt: TGTGCCAGCGTTGCCTTCTACGAGCAGTACTTC
j_call: TRBJ2-7
clone_size: -
d_call: -
v_call: TRBV6-1

cdr3_aa: CASSQQESYEQYF
cdr3_nt: TGTGCCAGTAGTCAACAGGAATCCTACGAGCAGTACTTC
j_call: TRBJ2-7
clone_size: few
d_call: -
v_call: TRBV19

cdr3_aa: CSARGMRSYNEQFF
cdr3_nt: TGCAGTGCTAGAGGGATGCGATCCTACAATGAGCAGTTCTTC
j_call: TRBJ2-1
clone_size: -
d_call: -
v_call: TRBV20-1

cdr3_aa: CASSVELAAEQFF
cdr3_nt: TGTGCCAGCAGCGTAGAACTAGCGGCTGAGCAGTTCTTC
j_call: TRBJ2-1
clone_size: -
d_call: TRBD2
v_call: TRBV7-2

cdr3_aa: CASSVSSPDTQYF
cdr3_nt: TGTGCCAGCAGCGTTAGTTCCCCAGATACGCAGTATTTT
j_call: TRBJ2-3
clone_size: -
d_call: -
v_call: TRBV9

cdr3_aa: CSVEDTDRGLYNEQFF
cdr3_nt: TGCAGCGTTGAAGACACGGACAGGGGGCTCTACAATGAGCAGTTCTTC
j_call: TRBJ2-1
clone_size: -
d_call: TRBD1
v_call: TRBV29-1

cdr3_aa: CASSQERTLGGDYTF
cdr3_nt: TGCGCCAGCAGCCAAGAGAGGACATTAGGAGGCGACTACACCTTC
j_call: TRBJ1-2
clone_size: -
d_call: -
v_call: TRBV4-3

cdr3_aa: CASTGSSGSSYNEQFF
cdr3_nt: TGTGCCAGCACTGGGTCTAGCGGCAGCTCCTACAATGAGCAGTTCTTC
j_call: TRBJ2-1
clone_size: -
d_call: TRBD2
v_call: TRBV27

cdr3_aa: CASTGYYGYTF
cdr3_nt: TGTGCCAGCACGGGTTACTATGGCTACACCTTC
j_call: TRBJ1-2
clone_size: few
d_call: -
v_call: TRBV3-1

cdr3_aa: CASSEAGTRYNEQFF
cdr3_nt: TGTGCCAGCAGTGAAGCCGGGACTAGGTATAATGAGCAGTTCTTC
j_call: TRBJ2-1
clone_size: -
d_call: TRBD2
v_call: TRBV2

cdr3_aa: CASSSPGQYGYTF
cdr3_nt: TGTGCCAGCAGTTCCCCAGGACAGTATGGCTACACCTTC
j_call: TRBJ1-2
clone_size: -
d_call: -
v_call: TRBV12-3/TRBV12-4

cdr3_aa: CASGHQLAGSYNEQFF
cdr3_nt: TGTGCTAGTGGTCACCAACTAGCGGGATCCTACAATGAGCAGTTCTTC
j_call: TRBJ2-1
clone_size: -
d_call: TRBD2
v_call: TRBV12-5

cdr3_aa: CASSYSAVVNEQFF
cdr3_nt: TGTGCCAGCAGTTACTCTGCTGTGGTCAATGAGCAGTTCTTC
j_call: TRBJ2-1
clone_size: -
d_call: -
v_call: TRBV6-5

cdr3_aa: CASSFTGTINTGELFF
cdr3_nt: TGTGCCAGCAGCTTTACCGGGACTATAAACACCGGGGAGCTGTTTTTT
j_call: TRBJ2-2
clone_size: -
d_call: TRBD2
v_call: TRBV7-2